This T cell receptor (beta chain) was documented in a study of T cells after yellow fever vaccination. With V trimmed by 1 base and J by 1 base, 5 bases remained unmatched. CDR3 length: 19 amino acids. Per germline, CDR1 LGHNA and CDR2 YSLEER. A single record per CDR3 protein comes from TCRdb applying MiXCR to the 5' RACE reads. Here the sample spans fewer than 400,000 distinct CDR3 sequences, 6.2% being singletons. There are many counts of this clonotype. Here the sequenced sample was PBMCs, taken 5 days after the yellow fever booster vaccination. V and J are TRBV4-3 and TRBJ2-3; 16 bases map to TRBD2. The sequence was obtained from a man younger than 45 who received the YFV17D yellow fever vaccine. Here the CDR3 reads CASSQVGLAGGGGTDTQYF. DNA for the CDR3: TGCGCCAGCAGCCAAGTGGGACTAGCGGGAGGGGGGGGCACAGATACGCAGTATTTT.